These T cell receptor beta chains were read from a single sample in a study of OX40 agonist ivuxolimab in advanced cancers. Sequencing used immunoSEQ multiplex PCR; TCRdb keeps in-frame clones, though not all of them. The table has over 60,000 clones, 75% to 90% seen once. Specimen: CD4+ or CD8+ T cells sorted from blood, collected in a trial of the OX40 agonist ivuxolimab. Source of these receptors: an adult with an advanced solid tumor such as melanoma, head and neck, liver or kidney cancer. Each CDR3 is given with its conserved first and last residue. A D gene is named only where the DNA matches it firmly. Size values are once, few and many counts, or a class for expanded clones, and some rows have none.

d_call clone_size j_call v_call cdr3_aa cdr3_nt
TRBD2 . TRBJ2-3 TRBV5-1 CASRREAGGYTDTQYF TGCGCCAGCCGGAGAGAAGCGGGAGGTTACACAGATACGCAGTATTTT
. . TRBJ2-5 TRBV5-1 CASSLGASLDSETQYF TGCGCCAGCAGCTTGGGAGCCTCCTTGGATTCGGAGACCCAGTACTTC
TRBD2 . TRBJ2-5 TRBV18 CASSPNWGGQETQYF TGTGCCAGCTCACCCAATTGGGGGGGACAAGAGACCCAGTACTTC
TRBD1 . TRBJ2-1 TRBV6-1 CASSSTGGPYNEQFF TGTGCCAGCAGCTCGACAGGGGGCCCCTACAATGAGCAGTTCTTC
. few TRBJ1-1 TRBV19 CASSIGVGPNTEAFF TGTGCCAGTAGTATAGGCGTAGGACCGAACACTGAAGCTTTCTTT
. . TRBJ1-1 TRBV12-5 CASGPESEAFF TGTGCTAGTGGTCCGGAGAGCGAAGCTTTCTTT
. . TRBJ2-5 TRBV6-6 CASSYTGVETQYF TGTGCCAGCAGTTACACGGGAGTGGAGACCCAGTACTTC
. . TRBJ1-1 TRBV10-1 CASSPSGGGNEAFF TGCGCCAGCAGTCCGTCAGGTGGAGGCAATGAAGCTTTCTTT
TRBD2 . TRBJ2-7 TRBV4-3 CASSQEPAGVFEQYF TGCGCCAGCAGCCAAGAGCCAGCGGGAGTCTTTGAGCAGTACTTC
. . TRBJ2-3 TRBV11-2 CASRYIDTQYF TGTGCCAGCAGATATATAGATACGCAGTATTTT
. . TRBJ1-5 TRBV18 CASSPEDSNQPQHF TGTGCCAGCTCACCGGAAGATAGCAATCAGCCCCAGCATTTT
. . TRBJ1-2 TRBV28 CASNSNYGYTF TGTGCCAGCAACTCTAACTATGGCTACACCTTC
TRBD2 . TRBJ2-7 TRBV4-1 CASSQTRAGDLYEQYF TGCGCCAGCAGCCAAACTAGAGCGGGAGATCTCTACGAGCAGTACTTC
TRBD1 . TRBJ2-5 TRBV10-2 CASKNRGAETQYF TGCGCCAGCAAAAACAGGGGAGCGGAGACCCAGTACTTC
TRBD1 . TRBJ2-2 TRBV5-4 CASSLFDRGTGELFF TGTGCCAGCAGCTTGTTCGACAGGGGCACCGGGGAGCTGTTTTTT
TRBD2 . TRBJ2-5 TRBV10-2 CASSETSGSGETQYF TGCGCCAGCAGTGAGACCAGCGGGAGTGGGGAGACCCAGTACTTC
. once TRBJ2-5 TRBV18 CASSPPAGLTSETQYF TGTGCCAGCTCACCACCCGCAGGGTTGACGTCCGAGACCCAGTACTTC
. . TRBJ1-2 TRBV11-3 CASSLNSLGYTF TGTGCCAGCAGCCTGAATAGCCTTGGCTACACCTTC
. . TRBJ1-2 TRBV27 CASTGRGNYGYTF TGTGCCAGCACTGGCAGGGGTAACTATGGCTACACCTTC
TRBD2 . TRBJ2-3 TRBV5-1 CASSKGLAGDVLTDTQYF TGCGCCAGCAGCAAGGGACTAGCGGGAGACGTTCTTACAGATACGCAGTATTTT
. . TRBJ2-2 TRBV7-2 CASSTRMVLTGELFF TGTGCCAGCAGCACCAGAATGGTGCTCACCGGGGAGCTGTTTTTT
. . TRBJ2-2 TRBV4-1 CASSQVAGASTGELFF TGCGCCAGCAGCCAAGTCGCAGGAGCAAGCACCGGGGAGCTGTTTTTT
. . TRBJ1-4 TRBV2 CATGGSATNEKLFF TGTGCCACCGGAGGCAGCGCAACTAATGAAAAACTGTTTTTT
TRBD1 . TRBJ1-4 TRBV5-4 CASSPLTGGSEKLFF TGTGCCAGCAGTCCACTGACAGGGGGAAGTGAAAAACTGTTTTTT
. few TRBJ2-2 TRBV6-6 CASRLTTGELFF TGTGCCAGCAGACTAACGACCGGGGAGCTGTTTTTT
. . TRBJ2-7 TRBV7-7 CASSLSDSGLYEQYF TGTGCCAGCAGCTTAAGTGACAGTGGCCTTTACGAGCAGTACTTC
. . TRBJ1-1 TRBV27 CASSLGWDTEAFF TGTGCCAGCAGTCTGGGGTGGGACACTGAAGCTTTCTTT
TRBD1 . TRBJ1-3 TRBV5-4 CASSDRASGNTIYF TGTGCCAGCAGCGACAGGGCTTCTGGAAACACCATATATTTT
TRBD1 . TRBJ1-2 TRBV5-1 CASSLDGTGVLRGYTF TGCGCCAGCAGCTTGGATGGGACAGGGGTTCTCCGTGGCTACACCTTC
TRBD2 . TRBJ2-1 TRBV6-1 CASSAKTSGDNEQFF TGTGCCAGCAGTGCTAAGACTAGCGGAGACAATGAGCAGTTCTTC
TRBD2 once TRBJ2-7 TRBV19 CASSMSRLAGASYEQYF TGTGCCAGTAGTATGAGCAGACTAGCGGGAGCCTCCTACGAGCAGTACTTC
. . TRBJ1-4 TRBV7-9 CATSRGGSEKLFF TGTGCCACCTCTCGGGGTGGTAGTGAAAAACTGTTTTTT
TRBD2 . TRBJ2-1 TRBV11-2 CASSPQTSGKYEQFF TGTGCCAGCAGCCCTCAGACTAGCGGGAAATATGAGCAGTTCTTC
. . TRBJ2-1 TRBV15 CATSSRDQVHEQFF TGTGCCACCAGCAGCCGGGATCAAGTCCATGAGCAGTTCTTC
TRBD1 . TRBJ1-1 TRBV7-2 CASSPLGGGTEAFF TGTGCCAGCAGCCCTCTAGGGGGCGGCACTGAAGCTTTCTTT
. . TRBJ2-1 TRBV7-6 CASSGGAGTYNEQFF TGTGCCAGCAGCGGAGGGGCGGGAACATACAATGAGCAGTTCTTC
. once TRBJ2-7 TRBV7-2 CASSLAGGLLSYEQYF TGTGCCAGCAGCTTAGCGGGAGGACTACTCTCCTACGAGCAGTACTTC
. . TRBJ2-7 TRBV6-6 CASSWTATSSYEQYF TGTGCCAGCAGTTGGACAGCAACTAGCTCCTACGAGCAGTACTTC
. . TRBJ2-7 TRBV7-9 CASSLDGYSYEQYF TGTGCCAGCAGCTTAGACGGTTACTCCTACGAGCAGTACTTC
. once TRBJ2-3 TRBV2 CASSGLSEGDTQYF TGTGCCAGCAGTGGACTGTCCGAAGGGGATACGCAGTATTTT
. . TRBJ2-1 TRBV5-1 CASSLDGGEVYNEQFF TGCGCCAGCAGCTTGGACGGGGGCGAAGTCTACAATGAGCAGTTCTTC
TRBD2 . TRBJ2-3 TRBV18 CASSPRTSGLGDTQYF TGTGCCAGCTCACCCCGGACTAGCGGGTTAGGGGATACGCAGTATTTT
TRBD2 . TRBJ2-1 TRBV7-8 CASSTGTSGSYNEQFF TGTGCCAGCAGCACCGGGACTAGCGGGAGTTACAATGAGCAGTTCTTC
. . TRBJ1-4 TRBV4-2 CASKGPSEKLFF TGTGCCAGCAAAGGTCCATCTGAAAAACTGTTTTTT
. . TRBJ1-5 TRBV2 CASSVGVQPQHF TGTGCCAGCAGTGTAGGAGTCCAGCCCCAGCATTTT
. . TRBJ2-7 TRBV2 CATNRGPDYEQYF TGTGCCACCAACCGAGGGCCCGACTACGAGCAGTACTTC
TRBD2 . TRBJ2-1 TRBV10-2 CASSVGLAGVGEQFF TGCGCCAGCAGTGTTGGGCTAGCGGGAGTTGGTGAGCAGTTCTTC
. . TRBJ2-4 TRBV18 CASSPPAGKNIQYF TGTGCCAGCTCACCTCCTGCGGGCAAAAACATTCAGTACTTC
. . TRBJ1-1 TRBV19 CASSFQRNTEAFF TGTGCCAGTAGTTTTCAGCGTAACACTGAAGCTTTCTTT